The subject of this entry is one T cell receptor beta chain. Measured with immunoSEQ multiplex PCR; TCRdb has only the in-frame clones, and not every one. Of 17,000 or so clones listed, around 70% are singletons. This specimen belongs to a study of sequential checkpoint blockade in melanoma. Treatment given: randomized to nivolumab then ipilimumab (arm A) or the reverse (arm B). This CDR3 region has 13 residues. The germline gives CDR1 LNHDA, CDR2 SQIVND (reference sequence). V was pared by 3 bases and J by 2 bases, with 8 bases between. The material sequenced was CD8+ T cells sorted from blood (inferred from file names), taken from a patient given nivolumab and ipilimumab in sequence. This receptor was taken from a human donor with melanoma. The rearrangement joins TRBV19 to TRBJ2-7; no reliable D call. This chain's CDR3 is CASSIAVTYEQYF. CDR3 DNA: TGTGCCAGTAGTATTGCGGTAACCTACGAGCAGTACTTC.